This entry lists 21 T cell receptor beta chains sequenced from one sample in a study of cytomegalovirus exposure and HLA in healthy donors. Primers included in the PCR were 60 Vbeta and 13 Jbeta primers. Profiling relied on immunoSEQ multiplex PCR, and the TCRdb table lists in-frame clones only, not all of them. The sample carries under 100,000 clones, roughly 80% recorded once. The sequenced material came from PBMCs. Every receptor here comes from a boy aged 10-17 years in good health and CMV-seronegative.

The gene calls are TRBV25-1 and TRBJ1-1; D remains ambiguous. The CDR3 spans 12 residues. The germline V gene has CDR1 MGHDK and CDR2 SYGVNS. V was clipped by 5 bases and J by 6 bases, with 10 bases between them. The CDR3 nucleotides read TGTGCCAGCAGTATGGGAGGAGCTGAAGCTTTCTTT. Its translation: CASSMGGAEAFF.

The chain couples TRBV25-1 to TRBJ1-4; D not certain. Trimming left V 2 bases short and J 6 bases short, with 13 bases between. Germline CDR1 MGHDK, CDR2 SYGVNS. This CDR3 spans 15 amino acids. The CDR3: CASSEAKEWDEKLFF. CDR3 coding DNA: TGTGCCAGCAGTGAAGCCAAGGAGTGGGATGAAAAACTGTTTTTT.

In its sample, this clone was seen a few times. V usage is TRBV7-2 and J usage is TRBJ1-1, with TRBD1 as a possible D gene (6 bases). The CDR3 length is 12 residues. V gave up 5 bases and J gave up 10 bases, with 14 bases separating them. The germline V gene encodes CDR1 SGHTA and CDR2 FQGNSA. CDR3 in amino acids: CASSRPVGGAFF. The CDR3 DNA follows: TGTGCCAGCAGCCGACCGGTAGGGGGAGCTTTCTTT.

This clone occurred a few times. The gene calls are TRBV5-8 and TRBJ2-5; the match to TRBD1 covers 7 bases. The length of the CDR3 is 15 residues. Germline CDR1 is SGHTS and CDR2 is YDEGEE. Trimming at V came to 1 base and at J to 5 bases, leaving 8 bases not matched to a gene. CDR3 sequence reads: CASSLRGQAVETQYF. In nucleotides, the CDR3 is TGTGCCAGCAGCTTGCGTGGACAGGCGGTGGAGACCCAGTACTTC.

The chain couples TRBV19 to TRBJ2-6; D is unclear. V gave up 6 bases and J gave up 4 bases, with 4 bases separating them. From germline, CDR1 is LNHDA and CDR2 SQIVND (reference sequence). The CDR3 has 12 amino acids. The CDR3 spells CASRAGANVLTF. The CDR3, as DNA: TGTGCCAGTAGGGCCGGGGCCAACGTCCTGACTTTC.

In DNA, the CDR3 is TGCGCCAGCAGCCCTCTTTTAGGACAGGGGGCTGGTGGCTACACCTTC. Translated, it gives CASSPLLGQGAGGYTF. The gene calls are TRBV4-3 and TRBJ1-2; 11 nucleotides match TRBD1. Germline assignment: CDR1 LGHNA and CDR2 YSLEER. Trimming cost V 4 bases and J 7 bases; bases outside gene matches: 11. This CDR3 has 16 amino acids.

This clone was recorded a few times. As DNA, the CDR3 is TGCAGCGTTGTGGGGACAGGGACGGAGACCCAGTACTTC. It translates to CSVVGTGTETQYF. The J gene is TRBJ2-5, the V gene TRBV29-1; 9 bases are shared with TRBD1. Losses at the gene ends were 4 bases for V and 5 bases for J; bases not matched to a gene: 5. The CDR3 is 13 amino acids. CDR1 SQVTM and CDR2 ANQGSEA come from the germline V gene.

The chain joins TRBV29-1 to TRBJ2-7, with a tentative D call TRBD1 (6 bases). V gave up 3 bases and J gave up 3 bases, with 9 bases separating them. Germline V gives CDR1 SQVTM, CDR2 ANQGSEA. The CDR3 has 12 amino acids. CDR3 amino acids: CSVEKDSYEQYF. The CDR3 region has the DNA TGCAGCGTTGAGAAGGACAGCTACGAGCAGTACTTC.

This clone turned up a few times. The chain is built from TRBV6-5 and TRBJ1-1, with 9 bases identical to TRBD1. The CDR3 totals 15 residues. Germline CDR1 reads MNHEY; CDR2 reads SVGAGI. Germline trimming cut 4 bases from V and 5 bases from J; bases unmatched to any gene: 8. Here the CDR3 reads CASSSFTGGRTEAFF. CDR3 nucleotides: TGTGCCAGCAGTTCCTTTACAGGGGGCAGAACTGAAGCTTTCTTT.

This clone appeared a single time. J is TRBJ2-7 and V is TRBV28; TRBD1 matches at 9 bases. The CDR3 length is 15 residues. Germline CDR1 reads MDHEN; CDR2 reads SYDVKM. V lost 8 bases to trimming and J lost 4 bases; unmatched junction nucleotides: 12. This CDR3 reads CASWGQGQGFYEQYF. The CDR3 coding sequence is TGTGCCAGCTGGGGGCAAGGACAGGGGTTTTACGAGCAGTACTTC.

The V and J genes are TRBV19 and TRBJ1-1; D remains unclear. Germline assignment: CDR1 LNHDA and CDR2 SQIVND (reference sequence). V lost 6 bases to trimming and J lost 5 bases, with 13 bases between them. The CDR3 runs to 13 residues. For the CDR3, the DNA is TGTGCCAGTAGCCCCACTGGAGAGACTGAAGCTTTCTTT. It yields the protein CASSPTGETEAFF.

This chain joins TRBV29-1 and TRBJ1-1; D gene ambiguous. Germline V lookup: CDR1 SQVTM, CDR2 ANQGSEA. Deletions cut 7 bases from V and 6 bases from J, with 18 bases between. The length of the CDR3 is 13 residues. The chain's CDR3 is CSALKGKAAEAFF. CDR3 sequence (DNA): TGCAGCGCCCTGAAGGGCAAAGCGGCTGAAGCTTTCTTT.

The chain couples TRBV2 to TRBJ1-6; no definite D call. Germline CDR1 and CDR2: SNHLY and FYNNEI. The CDR3 consists of 16 residues. Trimming stripped 8 bases from V and 2 bases from J, with 16 bases between. Written as DNA, the CDR3 is TGTGCCAGCGGAAAGGTGCGGGGTCCCTATAATTCACCCCTCCACTTT. Residues: CASGKVRGPYNSPLHF.

The rearrangement uses TRBV4-1 and TRBJ2-1; 9 bases map to TRBD1. Germline-derived CDR1 and CDR2 are MGHRA and YSYEKL. The CDR3 length is 16 residues. Unmatched junction bases numbered 9, after V lost 3 bases and J lost 6 bases. The CDR3: CASSQIPGQGANEQFF. The CDR3, as DNA: TGCGCCAGCAGCCAGATACCGGGACAGGGCGCCAATGAGCAGTTCTTC.

The chain carries TRBV29-1 and TRBJ2-2; tentative D call: TRBD2 (5 bases). This CDR3 spans 13 amino acids. Germline-derived CDR1 and CDR2 are SQVTM and ANQGSEA. The ends were cut back, 5 bases at V and 2 bases at J, with 9 bases in the middle. The CDR3 sequence: CSVPGENTGELFF. DNA of the CDR3: TGCAGCGTTCCCGGGGAAAACACCGGGGAGCTGTTTTTT.

The table lists this clone with a few counts. This chain links TRBV10-3 with TRBJ2-7, with 13 nucleotides matching TRBD2. The V and J ends lost 10 bases and 0 bases, in that order; junction bases with no gene match: 9. CDR1 ENHRY and CDR2 SYGVKD come from the germline V gene. CDR3 length: 16 amino acids. The CDR3: CASRTSGGIYSYEQYF. The CDR3 region has the DNA TGTGCCAGCAGGACTAGCGGGGGTATTTACTCCTACGAGCAGTACTTC.

This clone appeared a few times. V usage is TRBV6-5 and J usage is TRBJ1-5, with TRBD1 matching 10 bases. After removal of 5 bases from V and 10 bases from J, the junction contained 8 bases not matched to a gene. The CDR3 loop spans 14 amino acids. Germline CDR1 and CDR2: MNHEY and SVGAGI. CDR3 nucleotide sequence: TGTGCCAGCAGTCGTGGACAGGGGGGTCCTCCCCAGCATTTT. Translated, it gives CASSRGQGGPPQHF.

This clone has just one count. V is TRBV29-1 and J is TRBJ2-1, with 11 bases fitting TRBD2. Germline lookup yields CDR1 SQVTM and CDR2 ANQGSEA. The CDR3 has 15 residues. Trimming cost V 7 bases and J 6 bases; bases outside gene matches: 11. The CDR3 nucleotides read TGCAGCGCCATGGGGCTAGCGGGAGGTTTCAATGAGCAGTTCTTC. This codes for CSAMGLAGGFNEQFF.

The chain uses TRBV29-1 and TRBJ1-1, with no clear D. This CDR3 has 12 amino acids. Germline V CDR1 and CDR2: SQVTM, ANQGSEA. The ends were cut back, 1 base at V and 7 bases at J, with 10 bases in the middle. CDR3 loop: CSVEGGRGEAFF. The CDR3 bases are TGCAGCGTTGAAGGAGGTCGCGGTGAAGCTTTCTTT.

The rearrangement uses TRBV20-1 and TRBJ1-1; 9 nucleotides match TRBD1. With 6 bases clipped from V and 8 bases from J, the junction kept 4 bases outside the gene matches. Per the germline V gene, CDR1 is DFQATT and CDR2 is SNEGSKA (reference sequence). This CDR3 is 11 amino acids long. CDR3 nucleotide sequence: TGCAGTGCCAGGGACAGGGCCGAAGCTTTCTTT. It encodes CSARDRAEAFF.

CDR3 DNA: TGTGCCAGTAGTATGGGTAGGGGGTATGGCTACACCTTC. Its translation is CASSMGRGYGYTF. V gene TRBV19 combines with J gene TRBJ1-2; maybe TRBD1 (6 bases). Germline loops: CDR1 LNHDA, CDR2 SQIVND (reference sequence). Trimming took off 3 bases at V and 5 bases at J, with 10 bases between the two ends. This CDR3 is 13 amino acids long.